This TCR beta chain originates from a study of blood T cell repertoires in COVID-19. Study summary: In each case, the material was cDNA or gDNA derived from T cells, B-cell-depleted T cells, or PBMCs.

In germline, CDR1 is DFQATT, CDR2 SNEGSKA (reference sequence). The V segment lost 3 bases and the J segment 5 bases; nucleotides outside the gene matches: 12. The CDR3 is 16 residues long. This clone showed up just once. Sequenced by immunoSEQ multiplex PCR; TCRdb stores in-frame clones only, minus some. Seen here are 110,000 to 150,000 clones, 85% observed once, and the top ten hold less than 3%. The specimen was peripheral blood. The source is a man aged 45-65 years with acute or convalescent COVID-19. The chain recombines TRBV20-1 with TRBJ2-1; 8 bases line up with TRBD2. In nucleotides, the CDR3 is TGCAGTGCTAGTGCCGATCATAGCGGGGCCCACAATGAGCAGTTCTTC. It codes for CSASADHSGAHNEQFF.